This TCR beta chain stems from a study of T cell changes during pregnancy in multiple sclerosis. The V segment lost 6 bases and the J segment 8 bases; nucleotides outside the gene matches: 6. This CDR3 contains 12 residues. The germline V gene has CDR1 SNHLY and CDR2 FYNNEI. The table came from immunoSEQ multiplex PCR; TCRdb's copy has only in-frame clones and leaves some out. This sample has roughly 84,000 clones; roughly 95% occur once, and the top ten carry approximately 1.3%. The source was peripheral blood, collected in the third trimester of pregnancy. The receptor comes from a female donor in good health, enrolled as a control in a pregnancy study. This chain joins TRBV2 and TRBJ1-1; 7 bases are a match to TRBD1. In DNA, the CDR3 is TGTGCCAGCAGCAGGACAGGTTGGGAAGCTTTCTTT. The encoded protein is CASSRTGWEAFF.